The 21 T cell receptor beta chains listed next were all sequenced from one sample in a study of blood T cell repertoires in COVID-19. The protocol was immunoSEQ multiplex PCR, while the TCRdb copy is restricted to in-frame clones and leaves out a portion. The sample includes a few hundred thousand clones, around nine tenths of them seen just once. Specimen: peripheral blood. These TCRs come from a woman aged 40 to 50 who had recovered from COVID-19.

This rearrangement joins TRBV19 to TRBJ2-1; TRBD2 agrees at 9 bases. After removal of 8 bases from V and 0 bases from J, the junction contained 5 bases not matched to a gene. CDR1 LNHDA and CDR2 SQIVND come from the germline V gene (reference sequence). The CDR3 runs to 15 residues. The CDR3 reads CASRSGRSSYNEQFF. The CDR3 DNA follows: TGTGCCAGTCGGAGCGGGAGGAGCTCCTACAATGAGCAGTTCTTC.

V gene TRBV6-1 combines with J gene TRBJ2-3; the D is unclear. Germline CDR1 reads MNHNS; CDR2 reads SASEGT. CDR3 size: 12 residues. The V gene lost 2 bases and the J gene lost 6 bases, with 6 bases spanning the gap. The CDR3 loop is CASSEFADTQYF. The CDR3 coding sequence is TGTGCCAGCAGTGAATTCGCGGATACGCAGTATTTT.

The chain combines TRBV5-1 with TRBJ2-7, with TRBD2 identical over 8 bases. CDR1 and CDR2 from the germline V gene are SGHRS and YFSETQ. CDR3 length: 13 amino acids. With V trimmed by 5 bases and J by 3 bases, 4 bases remained unmatched. CDR3 nucleotide sequence: TGCGCCAGCAGACGGAGCGGGAGCTACGAGCAGTACTTC. This sequence encodes CASRRSGSYEQYF.

The chain employs TRBV18 and TRBJ2-5, with D possibly TRBD2 on 5 matching bases. Per germline, CDR1 KGHSH and CDR2 LQKENI. CDR3 size: 13 residues. V lost 3 bases and J 3 bases, leaving 8 bases between the germline ends. CDR3 region: CASSPGREETQYF. CDR3 sequence (DNA): TGTGCCAGCTCACCCGGGCGGGAAGAGACCCAGTACTTC.

J is TRBJ1-1 and V is TRBV18, with a possible D match to TRBD1 (5 bases). The CDR3 loop spans 16 amino acids. Germline CDR1 and CDR2: KGHSH and LQKENI. Deletions cut 2 bases from V and 0 bases from J, with 13 bases between. Written as DNA, the CDR3 is TGTGCCAGCTCACCAAGGCAGGGCGGGATGAACACTGAAGCTTTCTTT. Its protein product is CASSPRQGGMNTEAFF.

The chain has TRBV30 and TRBJ2-1; 11 bases align to TRBD2. With V trimmed by 5 bases and J by 6 bases, 6 bases remained unmatched. There are 14 residues in the CDR3. Per germline, CDR1 GTSNPN and CDR2 SVGIG (reference sequence). Here the CDR3 reads CAWGLGTSGNEQFF. CDR3 bases: TGTGCCTGGGGTCTGGGGACTAGCGGCAATGAGCAGTTCTTC.

CDR3 sequence reads: CASSEVREPYNEQFF. For the CDR3, the DNA is TGTGCCAGCAGTGAGGTACGGGAACCCTACAATGAGCAGTTCTTC. The chain couples TRBV6-1 to TRBJ2-1; TRBD2 is a possible D gene (5 bases). The V gene's germline CDR1 is MNHNS and CDR2 SASEGT. CDR3 size: 15 residues. Trimming took off 3 bases at V and 2 bases at J, with 11 bases between the two ends.

The chain employs TRBV3-1 (or the pseudogene TRBV3-2) and TRBJ1-1, with no clear D. The CDR3 is 13 amino acids. CDR1 and CDR2 from the germline V gene are LGHDT and YNNKEL (reference sequence). Deletions cut 4 bases from V and 8 bases from J, with 14 bases between. CDR3 sequence reads: CASSPKAGREAFF. The CDR3, as DNA: TGTGCCAGCAGCCCAAAAGCGGGGAGGGAAGCTTTCTTT.

This clone was found once. The chain carries TRBV5-6 and TRBJ1-2, with 11 positions matching TRBD1. The CDR3 has 15 amino acids. V was pared by 4 bases and J by 7 bases, with 9 bases of the junction left unmatched. CDR1 is SGHDT and CDR2 is YYEEEE in the germline V gene. The CDR3 loop reads CASSAWTGGVGGYTF. Here the CDR3 DNA reads TGTGCCAGCAGCGCGTGGACAGGGGGCGTGGGTGGCTACACCTTC.

The CDR3 sequence is CASSLDDRGRAYNSPLHF. CDR3 coding DNA: TGCGCCAGCAGCTTGGACGACAGGGGCAGAGCCTATAATTCACCCCTCCACTTT. This chain links TRBV5-1 with TRBJ1-6, with TRBD1 matching over 8 bases. The CDR3 contains 18 residues. Germline CDR1 SGHRS, CDR2 YFSETQ. The J segment lost 2 bases and the V segment lost 0 bases, leaving 7 bases of the junction unmatched.

The chain is built from TRBV2 and TRBJ1-6; D is uncertain. Trimming cost V 8 bases and J 6 bases, with 11 bases left between them. The CDR3 contains 13 residues. Germline V gene data show CDR1 as SNHLY and CDR2 as FYNNEI. CDR3: CASVLELNSPLHF. CDR3 coding DNA: TGTGCCAGCGTGCTCGAACTTAATTCACCCCTCCACTTT.

The gene calls are TRBV27 and TRBJ2-1; TRBD2 might be the D (6 bases). CDR1 and CDR2 from the germline V gene are MNHEY and SMNVEV (reference sequence). V dropped 3 bases and J dropped 0 bases, with 6 bases sitting between them. The length of the CDR3 is 14 residues. This CDR3 is CASSFSGSYNEQFF. The CDR3 DNA sequence: TGTGCCAGCAGTTTTAGCGGCTCCTACAATGAGCAGTTCTTC.

The rearrangement joins TRBV24-1 to TRBJ2-7; D might be TRBD2 (6 bases). Germline V CDR1 and CDR2: KGHDR, SFDVKD. Deletions cut 9 bases from V and 3 bases from J, with 11 bases between. The CDR3 has 12 residues. CDR3: CATLAGNYEQYF. The CDR3 nucleotides are TGTGCCACCCTGGCGGGAAACTACGAGCAGTACTTC.

This chain connects TRBV30 to TRBJ1-6; 7 nucleotides agree with TRBD1. The germline CDR1 and CDR2 sequences are GTSNPN and SVGIG (reference sequence). The ends lost 4 bases at V and 7 bases at J; junction bases unmatched: 10. The CDR3 extends over 15 amino acids. The CDR3 loop is CAWKTRTGRNSPLHF. CDR3 sequence (DNA): TGTGCCTGGAAGACGAGGACAGGCCGGAATTCACCCCTCCACTTT.

The rearrangement joins TRBV18 to TRBJ1-2; 7 bases agree with TRBD1. Per the germline V gene, CDR1 is KGHSH and CDR2 is LQKENI. The CDR3 length is 13 residues. Trimming took 6 bases from V and 3 from J; bases not matched to a gene: 4. The CDR3 coding sequence is TGTGCCAGCTCCCAGGGGACAGACTATGGCTACACCTTC. This codes for CASSQGTDYGYTF.

The chain combines TRBV5-1 with TRBJ1-6; TRBD1 agrees at 8 bases. Germline V lookup: CDR1 SGHRS, CDR2 YFSETQ. The CDR3 runs 14 residues. The V gene end was trimmed by 4 bases and the J gene end by 10 bases; junction bases not matched to a gene: 7. The CDR3 region has the DNA TGCGCCAGCAGCCAGGGGGCGATGGAGTCACCCCTCCACTTT. Translation: CASSQGAMESPLHF.

This clone was recorded only once. J is TRBJ2-7 and V is TRBV10-2; TRBD2 agrees at 14 bases. CDR1 is WSHSY, CDR2 SAAADI, per germline. Trimming at V came to 6 bases and at J to 3 bases, leaving 4 bases not matched to a gene. The CDR3 loop spans 15 amino acids. The CDR3 loop reads CASSRGTSGSYEQYF. The CDR3 coding sequence is TGCGCCAGCAGCCGCGGGACTAGCGGGAGCTACGAGCAGTACTTC.

The rearrangement joins TRBV12-3 or TRBV12-4 to TRBJ2-3, with D unresolved. This CDR3 has 11 amino acids. Between the trimmed V and J ends, which lost 8 bases and 6 bases, there was a span of 9 bases. The CDR3 DNA is TGTGCCAGCTCGCAGATTGATACGCAGTATTTT. As protein: CASSQIDTQYF.

Only a few counts were recorded for this clone. The chain uses TRBV28 and TRBJ1-2; D not certain. CDR1 and CDR2 (germline): MDHEN, SYDVKM. CDR3 length equals 15 residues. V lost 2 bases to trimming and J lost 6 bases, with 16 bases between them. This CDR3 is CASSLIPQLLDGYTF. The CDR3 coding sequence is TGTGCCAGCAGTTTAATCCCACAGCTACTAGATGGCTACACCTTC.

V is TRBV13 and J is TRBJ1-1; possible D gene TRBD1, 5 bases. The V gene lost 2 bases and the J gene lost 2 bases, with 6 bases spanning the gap. The CDR3 contains 13 residues. The germline V gene encodes CDR1 PRHDT and CDR2 FYEKMQ (reference sequence). CDR3 in amino acids: CASSLQGNTEAFF. CDR3 DNA sequence: TGTGCCAGCAGCTTACAGGGAAACACTGAAGCTTTCTTT.

The chain couples TRBV6-1 to TRBJ2-7, with TRBD2 as a possible D gene (6 bases). This CDR3 spans 15 amino acids. Germline V gene data show CDR1 as MNHNS and CDR2 as SASEGT. The V end was cut by 2 bases, the J end by 2 bases, with 13 bases between. The CDR3, as DNA: TGTGCCAGCAGTGAAAGGCTAGCGAGAGCCTACGAGCAGTACTTC. This encodes CASSERLARAYEQYF.